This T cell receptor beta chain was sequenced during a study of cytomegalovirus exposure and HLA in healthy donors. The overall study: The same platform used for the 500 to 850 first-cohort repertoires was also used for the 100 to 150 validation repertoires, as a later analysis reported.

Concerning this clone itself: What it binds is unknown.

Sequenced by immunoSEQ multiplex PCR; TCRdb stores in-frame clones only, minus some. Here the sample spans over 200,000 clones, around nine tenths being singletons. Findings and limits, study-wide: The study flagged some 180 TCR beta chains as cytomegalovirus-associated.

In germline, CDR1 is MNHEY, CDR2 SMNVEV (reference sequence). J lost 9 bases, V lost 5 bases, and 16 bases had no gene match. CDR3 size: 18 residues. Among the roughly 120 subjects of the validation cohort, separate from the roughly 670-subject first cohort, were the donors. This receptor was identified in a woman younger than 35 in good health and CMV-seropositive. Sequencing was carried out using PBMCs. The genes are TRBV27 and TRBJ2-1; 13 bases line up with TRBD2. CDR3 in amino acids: CASSSPTQLAGGRGEQFF. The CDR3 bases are TGTGCCAGCAGTAGTCCCACACAACTAGCGGGAGGGCGGGGTGAGCAGTTCTTC.